The 4 T cell receptor beta chains below were found in one sample sequenced in a study of beta chain features in type 1 diabetes. Antigen specificity for these receptors is unknown. Study-level findings and limits: Patients with Type 1 diabetes showed moderately but significantly shorter TCRB CDR3s in all four CD4+ subsets.

Of the isolated RNA, all was reverse transcribed, and so the sequenced material was expressed TCRB transcripts. This table comes from immunoSEQ multiplex PCR, and its TCRdb copy is limited to in-frame clones, with some not included. The table shows over 200,000 clones, with approximately 10% occurring only once. Sequencing was carried out using naive CD4+ T cells from blood. These receptors all come from a man between 25 and 39 years old with type 1 diabetes.

This chain joins TRBV5-4 and TRBJ2-1; 12 bases are shared with TRBD1. Germline V lookup: CDR1 SGHNT, CDR2 YYREEE (reference sequence). V shed 3 bases, J shed 8 bases, and the junction held 6 bases outside the gene matches. The CDR3 runs to 15 residues. The chain's CDR3 is CASSSRDRGLDEQFF. Written as DNA, the CDR3 is TGTGCCAGCAGCTCCCGGGACAGGGGGCTCGATGAGCAGTTCTTC.

This clone was recorded a few times. This chain connects TRBV7-3 to TRBJ1-5, with a tentative D call TRBD1 (6 bases). The CDR3 consists of 16 residues. Germline values: CDR1 SGHTA, CDR2 FQGTGA. V lost 5 bases, J lost 5 bases, and 19 bases lay in between. CDR3 sequence: CASSPLWGGRDQPQHF. The CDR3 bases are TGTGCCAGCAGCCCCCTCTGGGGGGGCAGGGATCAGCCCCAGCATTTT.

V gene TRBV28 combines with J gene TRBJ2-3, with a tentative D call TRBD2 (6 bases). The CDR3 covers 14 residues. The germline CDR1 and CDR2 sequences are MDHEN and SYDVKM. Trimming left V 5 bases short and J 4 bases short, with 13 bases between. CDR3 sequence: CASSPGLPADTQYF. DNA for the CDR3: TGTGCCAGCAGTCCGGGACTTCCCGCAGATACGCAGTATTTT.

This clone was observed a handful of times. The V gene is TRBV23-1, the J gene TRBJ1-5; D is unresolved. TRBV23-1 is an open reading frame whose function is uncertain. V lost 4 bases, J lost 2 bases, and 15 bases lay in between. This CDR3 has 16 residues. The CDR3 DNA reads TGCGCCAGCAGTCTCCAGGACGGAGGCGGCAATCAGCCCCAGCATTTT. This encodes CASSLQDGGGNQPQHF.